A single sample is the source of the 13 T cell receptor beta chains below, sequenced in a study of OX40 agonist ivuxolimab in advanced cancers. Assay: immunoSEQ multiplex PCR; the TCRdb copy retains only in-frame clones and omits some. The table lists roughly 32,000 clones, around nine tenths of them singletons. Source: CD4+ or CD8+ T cells sorted from blood, taken in a trial of the OX40 agonist ivuxolimab. Every receptor here comes from an adult with an advanced solid tumor such as melanoma, head and neck, liver or kidney cancer.

In its sample, this clone was seen once. The chain combines TRBV27 with TRBJ1-5; D is unclear. V was shortened by 5 bases and J by 7 bases, with 15 bases between the two germline ends. Per germline, CDR1 MNHEY and CDR2 SMNVEV (reference sequence). This CDR3 has 14 amino acids. CDR3 nucleotide sequence: TGTGCCAGCAGTCCAGGACCGGGCAGCCAGCCCCAGCATTTT. It translates to CASSPGPGSQPQHF.

The chain couples TRBV6-1 to TRBJ2-1; perhaps TRBD1 as D (5 bases). Deletions cut 4 bases from V and 0 bases from J, with 13 bases between. The germline gives CDR1 MNHNS, CDR2 SASEGT. The CDR3 runs to 16 residues. CDR3 nucleotides: TGTGCCAGCAGTGGCTTGACAGCCAGCTCCTACAATGAGCAGTTCTTC. As protein: CASSGLTASSYNEQFF.

Only one count was recorded for this clone. The V and J genes are TRBV7-9 and TRBJ2-5, with D maybe TRBD1 (5 bases). The germline V gene encodes CDR1 SEHNR and CDR2 FQNEAQ (reference sequence). This CDR3 has 13 residues. The V end was cut by 5 bases, the J end by 5 bases, with 12 bases between. The CDR3 protein is CASSGISGETQYF. The CDR3 nucleotides read TGTGCCAGCAGCGGGATCTCAGGGGAGACCCAGTACTTC.

The genes are TRBV7-2 and TRBJ2-1; 10 bases align to TRBD2. CDR3 size: 15 residues. Unmatched junction bases numbered 1, after V lost 3 bases and J lost 2 bases. CDR1 is SGHTA, CDR2 FQGNSA, per germline. The CDR3, as DNA: TGTGCCAGCAGCTTCCTAGCGGGGGCCTACAATGAGCAGTTCTTC. Translating it yields CASSFLAGAYNEQFF.

The gene calls are TRBV4-1 and TRBJ1-1; D gene ambiguous. The V and J ends lost 1 base and 6 bases respectively, with 9 bases between them. Germline CDR1 is MGHRA and CDR2 is YSYEKL. CDR3 length equals 13 residues. The CDR3 loop is CASSQVTYPEAFF. The CDR3 DNA follows: TGCGCCAGCAGCCAAGTGACATACCCTGAAGCTTTCTTT.

The chain links TRBV5-1 to TRBJ2-3; no reliable D call. Germline lookup yields CDR1 SGHRS and CDR2 YFSETQ. Trimming took 0 bases from V and 2 from J, leaving 4 bases between them. The CDR3 covers 13 residues. CDR3: CASSLGATDTQYF. For the CDR3, the DNA is TGCGCCAGCAGCTTGGGGGCCACAGATACGCAGTATTTT.

J is TRBJ2-1 and V is TRBV10-3; 12 nucleotides align to TRBD2. The CDR3 contains 15 residues. Germline-derived CDR1 and CDR2 are ENHRY and SYGVKD. With V trimmed by 3 bases and J by 6 bases, 3 bases remained unmatched. The CDR3 protein is CAISDLTSGSNEQFF. CDR3 nucleotide sequence: TGTGCCATCAGTGATTTGACTAGCGGGAGCAATGAGCAGTTCTTC.

The rearrangement uses TRBV9 and TRBJ2-5; D unresolved. V gave up 3 bases and J gave up 0 bases, with 3 bases separating them. Germline CDR1 and CDR2: SGDLS and YYNGEE. The CDR3 has 12 residues. This CDR3 reads CASSADQETQYF. The CDR3 coding sequence is TGTGCCAGCAGCGCGGACCAAGAGACCCAGTACTTC. The variable domain in full, with the rest retrieved from reference TRBV9 and TRBJ2-5, is DSGVTQTPKHLITATGQRVTLRCSPRSGDLSVYWYQQSLDQGLQFLIQYYNGEERAKGNILERFSAQQFPDLHSELNLSSLELGDSALYFCASSADQETQYFGPGTRLLVL.

The V and J genes are TRBV7-9 and TRBJ2-1; D may be TRBD1 (6 bases). The CDR3 has 13 amino acids. The V end lost 5 bases, the J end lost 7 bases, and 12 bases lay between the germline ends. Per germline, CDR1 SEHNR and CDR2 FQNEAQ (reference sequence). The CDR3 bases are TGTGCCAGCAGCCTCCAGGGGACGAATGAGCAGTTCTTC. It is translated as CASSLQGTNEQFF.

This chain uses TRBV2 with TRBJ2-1; TRBD2 matches at 14 bases. CDR3 length: 17 amino acids. Germline loops: CDR1 SNHLY, CDR2 FYNNEI. The ends lost 6 bases at V and 5 bases at J; junction bases unmatched: 9. CDR3 coding DNA: TGTGCCAGCAGGGCCGGGACTAGCGGGAGTAAGGACAATGAGCAGTTCTTC. Translation gives CASRAGTSGSKDNEQFF.

This clone appeared once. This chain connects TRBV5-4 to TRBJ2-3; 8 bases align to TRBD2. The germline V gene has CDR1 SGHNT and CDR2 YYREEE (reference sequence). The CDR3 sequence is 15 residues long. V lost 2 bases to trimming and J lost 2 bases; unmatched junction nucleotides: 4. The CDR3 sequence: CASSFSGGTTDTQYF. In DNA, the CDR3 is TGTGCCAGCAGCTTCAGCGGGGGTACCACAGATACGCAGTATTTT.

The chain carries TRBV19 and TRBJ2-1; D remains unclear. This CDR3 region has 13 residues. Germline V lookup: CDR1 LNHDA, CDR2 SQIVND (reference sequence). Trimming left V 7 bases short and J 5 bases short, with 12 bases between. The CDR3 region is CASMGLAHNEQFF. DNA of the CDR3: TGTGCCAGTATGGGATTGGCGCACAATGAGCAGTTCTTC.

Judged by abundance, this clone is medium-sized. The same CDR3 can be traced to other DNA sequences in this sample. The J gene is TRBJ2-7, the V gene TRBV29-1; 10 positions match TRBD1. Germline CDR1 reads SQVTM; CDR2 reads ANQGSEA. The length of the CDR3 is 14 residues. V was pared by 0 bases and J by 4 bases, with 3 bases of the junction left unmatched. CDR3 DNA: TGCAGCGTTGAAGAGGGGGACAGGGGATACGAGCAGTACTTC. Its protein is CSVEEGDRGYEQYF.